This T cell receptor (beta chain) was obtained from a study of blood T cell repertoires in COVID-19. For the study at large: Whether acute or convalescent, the COVID-19 samples came from the United States, Italy and Spain.

This clone appeared a few times. In the original workflow: Reference gene primer amplification gave estimated nucleated cell counts. Data came from immunoSEQ multiplex PCR; TCRdb stores just in-frame clones and leaves some out. V, J and clone size are those of that table, while D and trimming were read from the DNA. Counted here are about 60,000 clones, around 87% occurring once; the ten biggest clones make up approximately 13%. Trimming stripped 2 bases from V and 6 bases from J, with 14 bases between. CDR3 length: 15 amino acids. Germline V gives CDR1 SGHVS, CDR2 FQNEAQ. Sequencing was done on a sample of peripheral blood. The clonotype was recovered from a man in his fifties or sixties with active COVID-19. The gene calls are TRBV7-8 and TRBJ1-5; D not certain. In DNA, the CDR3 is TGTGCCAGCAGCTTACGGCAGGCCGGTAGTCAGCCCCAGCATTTT. It specifies CASSLRQAGSQPQHF.